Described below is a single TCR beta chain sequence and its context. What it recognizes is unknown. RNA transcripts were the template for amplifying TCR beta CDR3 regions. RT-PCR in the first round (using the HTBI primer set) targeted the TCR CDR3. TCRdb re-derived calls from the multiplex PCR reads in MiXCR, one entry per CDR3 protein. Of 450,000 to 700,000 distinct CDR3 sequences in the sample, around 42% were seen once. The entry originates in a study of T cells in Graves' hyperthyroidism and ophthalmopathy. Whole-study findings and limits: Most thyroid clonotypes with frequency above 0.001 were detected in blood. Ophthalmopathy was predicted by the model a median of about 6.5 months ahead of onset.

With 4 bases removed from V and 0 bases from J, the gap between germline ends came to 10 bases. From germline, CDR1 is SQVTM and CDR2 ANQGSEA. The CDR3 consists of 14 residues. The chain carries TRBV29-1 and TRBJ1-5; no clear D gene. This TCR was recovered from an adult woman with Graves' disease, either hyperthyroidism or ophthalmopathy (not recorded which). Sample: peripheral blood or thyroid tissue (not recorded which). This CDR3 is CSVGGPDSNQPQHF. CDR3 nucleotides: TGCAGCGTTGGCGGACCTGATAGCAATCAGCCCCAGCATTTT.